These 20 T cell receptor beta chains originate from one sample sequenced in a study of blood T cell repertoires in COVID-19. Measured with immunoSEQ multiplex PCR; TCRdb has only the in-frame clones, and not every one. The repertoire holds 200,000 to 300,000 clones, with over 80% as singletons. The source material was peripheral blood. The receptors shown here come from a woman aged 40 to 50 with acute or convalescent COVID-19.

The chain carries TRBV5-5 and TRBJ2-7, with 8 positions matching TRBD1. CDR3 length: 14 residues. Unmatched junction bases numbered 7, after V lost 4 bases and J lost 4 bases. Germline values: CDR1 SGHKS, CDR2 YYEKEE (reference sequence). In DNA form, the CDR3 reads TGTGCCAGCAGCGGACCGGGACAGGTTTACGAGCAGTACGTC. Protein product: CASSGPGQVYEQYV.

This chain uses TRBV5-1 with TRBJ1-2, with 11 bases fitting TRBD1. The CDR3 sequence is 17 residues long. V was clipped by 7 bases and J by 3 bases; unmatched bases: 14. Germline V CDR1 and CDR2: SGHRS, YFSETQ. The CDR3, as DNA: TGCGCCAGCTCCGGGACAGGGGGGGAGGGCACTGACTATGGCTACACCTTC. This translates into CASSGTGGEGTDYGYTF.

The J gene is TRBJ1-1, the V gene TRBV6-6; D gene uncertain. Germline CDR1 and CDR2: MNHNY and SVGAGI (reference sequence). The V end lost 7 bases, the J end lost 6 bases, and 6 bases lay between the germline ends. The CDR3 loop spans 10 amino acids. The CDR3 loop is CASTKSEAFF. Here the CDR3 DNA reads TGTGCCAGCACCAAATCTGAAGCTTTCTTT.

The chain carries TRBV5-1 and TRBJ1-1, with 8 bases that match TRBD1. CDR1 is SGHRS, CDR2 YFSETQ, per germline. The J segment lost 1 base and the V segment lost 5 bases, leaving 7 bases of the junction unmatched. The CDR3 has 15 residues. CDR3 coding DNA: TGCGCCAGCAGGGCCGGGACAGGCTCGAACACTGAAGCTTTCTTT. Its protein product is CASRAGTGSNTEAFF.

The rearrangement uses TRBV10-2 and TRBJ1-2, with D hard to call. The CDR3 has 16 residues. The germline V and J ends were trimmed by 2 bases and 7 bases, with 20 bases remaining between them. Germline V gene data show CDR1 as WSHSY and CDR2 as SAAADI. Here the CDR3 DNA reads TGCGCCAGCAGTGAGGCGACCGGGGTCGAAATCCTTGGCTACACCTTC. This codes for CASSEATGVEILGYTF.

This clone was picked up a small number of times. The V and J genes are TRBV5-5 and TRBJ1-6, with 8 bases matching TRBD1. The CDR3 runs 14 residues. The V segment lost 6 bases and the J segment 7 bases; nucleotides outside the gene matches: 6. Germline CDR1 and CDR2: SGHKS and YYEKEE (reference sequence). The CDR3 sequence is CASTSDRGNSPLHF. The CDR3 nucleotides read TGTGCCAGCACCTCCGACAGGGGAAATTCACCCCTCCACTTT.

The rearrangement joins TRBV5-4 to TRBJ2-7, with 8 bases identical to TRBD2. The ends lost 4 bases at V and 3 bases at J; junction bases unmatched: 9. Germline assignment: CDR1 SGHNT and CDR2 YYREEE (reference sequence). This CDR3 has 15 residues. In nucleotides, the CDR3 is TGTGCCAGCAGCCGTCAGGGACTAGAACGCTACGAGCAGTACGTC. Its protein product is CASSRQGLERYEQYV.

This rearrangement joins TRBV24-1 to TRBJ2-2; TRBD1 agrees at 8 bases. V shed 12 bases, J shed 0 bases, and the junction held 8 bases outside the gene matches. The length of the CDR3 is 15 residues. Germline CDR1 and CDR2: KGHDR and SFDVKD. The CDR3 loop is CAAGMDRANTGELFF. The CDR3 nucleotides read TGTGCCGCCGGGATGGACAGGGCGAACACCGGGGAGCTGTTTTTT.

The chain joins TRBV11-2 to TRBJ1-4, with 8 bases fitting TRBD1. Germline values: CDR1 SGHAT, CDR2 FQNNGV. This CDR3 is built from 17 residues. The junction had 17 bases not matched to a gene; V was cut back by 4 bases and J by 10 bases. CDR3 nucleotides: TGTGCCAGCAGCTCCCACTTTGCAGGGGGCGAGGGTGGAAAACTGTTTTTT. Protein: CASSSHFAGGEGGKLFF.

The count of this clone is one. The chain links TRBV19 to TRBJ1-4; 9 bases fit TRBD1. With 5 bases clipped from V and 8 bases from J, the junction kept 6 bases outside the gene matches. Per the germline V gene, CDR1 is LNHDA and CDR2 is SQIVND (reference sequence). The CDR3 runs 14 residues. Written as DNA, the CDR3 is TGTGCCAGTAGTGCGGACAGGGGAAGGGAAAAACTGTTTTTT. Translating gives CASSADRGREKLFF. Complete variable domain (other parts from reference TRBV19 and TRBJ1-4): DGGITQSPKYLFRKEGQNVTLSCEQNLNHDAMYWYRQDPGQGLRLIYYSQIVNDFQKGDIAEGYSVSREKKESFPLTVTSAQKNPTAFYLCASSADRGREKLFFGSGTQLSVL.

The chain carries TRBV7-9 and TRBJ1-1; D uncertain. Between the trimmed V and J ends, which lost 3 bases and 3 bases, there was a span of 5 bases. CDR3 length: 12 amino acids. Germline values: CDR1 SEHNR, CDR2 FQNEAQ (reference sequence). Here the CDR3 DNA reads TGTGCCAGCAGCTTCGGAGACACTGAAGCTTTCTTT. Translated: CASSFGDTEAFF.

The V gene is TRBV3-1 (or the pseudogene TRBV3-2), the J gene TRBJ2-6, with D hard to call. From germline, CDR1 is LGHDT and CDR2 YNNKEL (reference sequence). V lost 1 base, J lost 0 bases, and 7 bases lay in between. The CDR3 is 16 residues long. The CDR3 nucleotides read TGTGCCAGCAGCCAAGGCTATGGCTCTGGGGCCAACGTCCTGACTTTC. As protein: CASSQGYGSGANVLTF.

The chain carries TRBV9 and TRBJ1-4, with a weak D call TRBD1 (5 bases). The CDR3 contains 16 residues. V was pared by 2 bases and J by 1 base, with 12 bases between. The germline V gene encodes CDR1 SGDLS and CDR2 YYNGEE. The CDR3 DNA is TGTGCCAGCAGCGTGGACCAGGGTGAAACTAATGAAAAACTGTTTTTT. Its translation is CASSVDQGETNEKLFF.

This chain joins TRBV2 and TRBJ2-3; perhaps TRBD2 as D (6 bases). Trimming pared 6 bases from V and 6 bases from J, leaving 16 bases between. CDR3 length: 14 amino acids. Germline V gene sequence: CDR1 SNHLY, CDR2 FYNNEI. The CDR3 DNA reads TGTGCCAGCAGCGACCGGGGAGGTGCGGATACGCAGTATTTT. It specifies CASSDRGGADTQYF.

The V gene is TRBV12-5, the J gene TRBJ1-5; D is unresolved. Trimming removed 2 bases from V and 1 base from J, with 18 bases in between. CDR1 and CDR2 (germline): LGHNT, FRNRAP. The CDR3 loop spans 18 amino acids. The CDR3, as DNA: TGTGCTAGTGGTTTGCCCGGGCAGGACGGGGAAAGCAATCAGCCCCAGCATTTT. Translated: CASGLPGQDGESNQPQHF.

The rearrangement uses TRBV5-4 and TRBJ1-4; 8 positions match TRBD1. The germline V gene encodes CDR1 SGHNT and CDR2 YYREEE (reference sequence). The CDR3 consists of 16 residues. V lost 4 bases and J lost 6; bases outside the gene matches: 11. The CDR3 region is CASSHAAGGGDEKLFF. The CDR3 nucleotides are TGTGCCAGCAGCCACGCCGCAGGGGGCGGGGATGAAAAACTGTTTTTT.

The V and J genes are TRBV27 and TRBJ1-2; 8 nucleotides align to TRBD1. V lost 6 bases and J lost 1; bases outside the gene matches: 13. The CDR3 runs 17 residues. Looked up from germline, CDR1 is MNHEY and CDR2 is SMNVEV (reference sequence). This CDR3 reads CASRAIRGPQVNYGYTF. In DNA, the CDR3 is TGTGCCAGCAGAGCCATCAGGGGGCCGCAAGTTAACTATGGCTACACCTTC.

V usage is TRBV6-1 and J usage is TRBJ1-4, with D maybe TRBD1 (6 bases). The V and J ends lost 1 base and 2 bases respectively, with 8 bases between them. This CDR3 spans 15 amino acids. CDR1 MNHNS and CDR2 SASEGT come from the germline V gene. CDR3 bases: TGTGCCAGCAGTGAAGGGGGGGGCACTAATGAAAAACTGTTTTTT. It specifies CASSEGGGTNEKLFF.

The chain uses TRBV9 and TRBJ1-2; D remains ambiguous. Trimming took 4 bases from V and 4 from J, leaving 11 bases between them. The CDR3 covers 13 residues. The germline V gene encodes CDR1 SGDLS and CDR2 YYNGEE. Written as DNA, the CDR3 is TGTGCCAGCAGCCCGCCCCGGGGCTATGGCTACACCTTC. Its protein is CASSPPRGYGYTF.

Here the CDR3 reads CASRYQPADKEGTF. The CDR3 region has the DNA TGTGCCAGCAGATACCAGCCGGCCGATAAGGAGGGCACCTTC. The chain carries TRBV6-5 and TRBJ1-2; D not resolved. Trimming pared 6 bases from V and 13 bases from J, leaving 24 bases between. Germline V gene lookup returns CDR1 MNHEY and CDR2 SVGAGI. The CDR3 runs 14 residues.